The 21 T cell receptor beta chains presented below share a single source sample, sequenced in a study of T cell responses to AZD1222 COVID-19 vaccine. Libraries were prepared by immunoSEQ multiplex PCR; TCRdb keeps only in-frame clonotypes and omits some of them. The table shows around 120,000 clones, with about 91% occurring only once. This material consisted of peripheral blood, taken on day 0 of AZD1222 vaccination. Every receptor here comes from an adult in good health.

The chain employs TRBV4-1 and TRBJ1-4; D perhaps matches TRBD1 (5 bases). V was trimmed by 4 bases and J by 0 bases, leaving 12 bases between them. Germline V gene data show CDR1 as MGHRA and CDR2 as YSYEKL. CDR3 length: 16 amino acids. CDR3 sequence (DNA): TGCGCCAGCAGCCTCCGGACACCTGCAACTAATGAAAAACTGTTTTTT. Encoded protein: CASSLRTPATNEKLFF.

The rearrangement uses TRBV2 and TRBJ2-7, with 8 bases that match TRBD1. CDR1 SNHLY and CDR2 FYNNEI come from the germline V gene. There are 15 residues in the CDR3. Trimming took 8 bases from V and 4 from J; bases not matched to a gene: 13. CDR3 residues: CASPPGQGYPYEQYF. The CDR3, as DNA: TGTGCCAGCCCTCCAGGACAGGGATATCCATACGAGCAGTACTTC.

The chain joins TRBV11-2 to TRBJ2-7; 12 bases map to TRBD2. This CDR3 has 14 residues. Germline V gene sequence: CDR1 SGHAT, CDR2 FQNNGV. The V gene end was trimmed by 5 bases and the J gene end by 7 bases; junction bases not matched to a gene: 6. CDR3 sequence reads: CASSSGLAGLEQYF. The DNA for the CDR3 is TGTGCCAGCAGCAGCGGACTAGCGGGATTAGAGCAGTACTTC.

This clone was recorded once. This chain uses TRBV13 with TRBJ2-2, with D tentatively TRBD1 or TRBD2 (5 bases each). The germline V gene encodes CDR1 PRHDT and CDR2 FYEKMQ (reference sequence). The CDR3 runs 14 residues. V lost 5 bases, J lost 4 bases, and 11 bases lay in between. CDR3 region: CASSLGDGTGELFF. In DNA, the CDR3 is TGTGCCAGCAGCCTGGGGGATGGCACCGGGGAGCTGTTTTTT.

The rearrangement links TRBV19 to TRBJ2-7, with TRBD2 identical over 8 bases. There are 14 residues in the CDR3. With 6 bases clipped from V and 5 bases from J, the junction kept 9 bases outside the gene matches. Looked up from germline, CDR1 is LNHDA and CDR2 is SQIVND (reference sequence). The CDR3 spells CASRTSGRFDEQYF. The CDR3 DNA is TGTGCCAGTAGAACTAGCGGAAGGTTTGACGAGCAGTACTTC.

Written as DNA, the CDR3 is TGTGCCAGTAGTACCGGGACATATTCGTACGAGCAGTACTTC. This sequence encodes CASSTGTYSYEQYF. This sequence joins TRBV19 and TRBJ2-7; D possibly corresponds to TRBD1 (6 bases). V lost 4 bases and J lost 4, with 14 bases in between. Germline CDR1 LNHDA, CDR2 SQIVND (reference sequence). The CDR3 is made up of 14 amino acids.

The CDR3 reads CASSLGLAGSGETQYF. The CDR3 region has the DNA TGCGCCAGCAGCTTGGGACTAGCGGGTTCGGGGGAGACCCAGTACTTC. The gene calls are TRBV5-1 and TRBJ2-5; 10 nucleotides line up with TRBD2. The CDR3 sequence is 16 residues long. The V segment lost 0 bases and the J segment 5 bases; nucleotides outside the gene matches: 7. The V gene's germline CDR1 is SGHRS and CDR2 YFSETQ.

The chain carries TRBV7-2 and TRBJ2-3; 13 nucleotides match TRBD2. The CDR3 has 15 residues. The germline V gene has CDR1 SGHTA and CDR2 FQGNSA. The trim removed 5 bases at V and 5 bases at J, leaving 4 bases unmatched. For the CDR3, the DNA is TGTGCCAGCAGCCAGACTAGCGGGAGGTTAGATACGCAGTATTTT. Protein product: CASSQTSGRLDTQYF.

The gene calls are TRBV27 and TRBJ2-7; TRBD1 matches at 8 bases. CDR1 MNHEY and CDR2 SMNVEV come from the germline V gene (reference sequence). The J segment lost 5 bases and the V segment lost 6 bases, leaving 12 bases of the junction unmatched. This CDR3 has 15 amino acids. As DNA, the CDR3 is TGTGCCAGCAGGCCGGCCGGACAGGGTAGGAACGAGCAGTACTTC. This encodes CASRPAGQGRNEQYF.

The chain recombines TRBV3-1 (or the pseudogene TRBV3-2) with TRBJ2-2, with D hard to call. The germline V and J ends were trimmed by 4 bases and 8 bases, with 8 bases remaining between them. Germline V lookup: CDR1 LGHDT, CDR2 YNNKEL (reference sequence). The CDR3 is made up of 12 amino acids. The CDR3 loop is CASSLRAGELFF. The CDR3 bases are TGTGCCAGCAGCCTCCGGGCGGGGGAGCTGTTTTTT.

This clone occurred once. The V call is TRBV30, the J call TRBJ1-1; no reliable D call. V lost 0 bases and J lost 5, with 4 bases in between. Per the germline V gene, CDR1 is GTSNPN and CDR2 is SVGIG (reference sequence). The CDR3 has 11 amino acids. The CDR3 spells CAWSVGTEAFF. In nucleotides, the CDR3 is TGTGCCTGGAGTGTGGGTACTGAAGCTTTCTTT.

This chain joins TRBV19 and TRBJ2-1; 8 bases map to TRBD1. CDR3 length: 14 residues. Trimming took 3 bases from V and 9 from J; bases not matched to a gene: 7. Germline V gene data show CDR1 as LNHDA and CDR2 as SQIVND (reference sequence). The CDR3 sequence is CASSISGGWSEQFF. In DNA, the CDR3 is TGTGCCAGTAGTATTTCAGGGGGCTGGAGTGAGCAGTTCTTC.

In its sample, this clone was seen once. V usage is TRBV7-9 and J usage is TRBJ2-7; 11 bases are a match to TRBD1. Germline V lookup: CDR1 SEHNR, CDR2 FQNEAQ (reference sequence). The CDR3 contains 16 residues. Losses at the gene ends were 0 bases for V and 6 bases for J; bases not matched to a gene: 7. CDR3 residues: CASSLALPGQGGEQYF. For the CDR3, the DNA is TGTGCCAGCAGCTTAGCGCTACCGGGACAGGGGGGCGAGCAGTACTTC.

The V and J genes are TRBV7-9 and TRBJ1-1; 7 nucleotides line up with TRBD1. V shed 4 bases and J 0 bases; nucleotides not matched to a gene: 14. The V gene's germline CDR1 is SEHNR and CDR2 FQNEAQ (reference sequence). This CDR3 has 18 residues. CDR3 sequence (DNA): TGTGCCAGCAGCTCGCCCACACAGGGGCGGGGGATGAACACTGAAGCTTTCTTT. Amino acids: CASSSPTQGRGMNTEAFF. The whole variable domain, filled in from reference TRBV7-9 and TRBJ1-1, reads DTGVSQNPRHKITKRGQNVTFRCDPISEHNRLYWYRQTLGQGPEFLTYFQNEAQLEKSRLLSDRFSAERPKGSFSTLEIQRTEQGDSAMYLCASSSPTQGRGMNTEAFFGQGTRLTVV.

The rearrangement uses TRBV6-2 or TRBV6-3 and TRBJ2-1; TRBD2 matches 12 bases. CDR1 and CDR2 from the germline V gene are MNHEY and SVGEGT. V lost 3 bases to trimming and J lost 6 bases; unmatched junction nucleotides: 12. This CDR3 is 18 amino acids long. The CDR3 nucleotides are TGTGCCAGCAGTTATAGGGGACTAGCGGGTCAAGCCTCCAATGAGCAGTTCTTC. It translates to CASSYRGLAGQASNEQFF.

The rearrangement joins TRBV5-1 to TRBJ2-7; 9 bases are a match to TRBD2. Germline CDR1 and CDR2: SGHRS and YFSETQ. Trimming took 4 bases from V and 6 from J; bases not matched to a gene: 8. The CDR3 is 14 amino acids. The CDR3 DNA follows: TGCGCCAGCAGCCCCTTAGCGGGAGAAGGCGAGCAGTACTTC. The encoded protein is CASSPLAGEGEQYF.

This clone has a handful of counts. The chain uses TRBV7-8 and TRBJ2-2, with 10 bases fitting TRBD2. The V and J ends lost 7 bases and 4 bases, in that order; junction bases with no gene match: 15. The CDR3 contains 18 residues. Germline CDR1 reads SGHVS; CDR2 reads FQNEAQ. CDR3: CASIYVASGSGGTGELFF. The CDR3 DNA reads TGTGCCAGCATCTACGTGGCTAGCGGGAGCGGGGGCACCGGGGAGCTGTTTTTT.

The genes are TRBV7-2 and TRBJ2-7; D is possibly TRBD2 (5 bases). This CDR3 contains 16 residues. Trimming removed 8 bases at V and 5 bases at J, with 25 bases between. The germline V gene encodes CDR1 SGHTA and CDR2 FQGNSA. In nucleotides, the CDR3 is TGTGCCAGCGCATCCCTTGCGAGAGGGCCGATCCACGAGCAGTACTTC. The encoded protein is CASASLARGPIHEQYF. The variable domain in full, with the rest retrieved from reference TRBV7-2 and TRBJ2-7, is GAGVSQSPSNKVTEKGKDVELRCDPISGHTALYWYRQSLGQGLEFLIYFQGNSAPDKSGLPSDRFSAERTGGSVSTLTIQRTQQEDSAVYLCASASLARGPIHEQYFGPGTRLTVT.

The gene calls are TRBV3-1 (or the pseudogene TRBV3-2) and TRBJ2-5; no clear D. Trimming removed 4 bases from V and 2 bases from J, with 11 bases in between. Germline CDR1 reads LGHDT; CDR2 reads YNNKEL (reference sequence). CDR3 length: 14 residues. The CDR3 region has the DNA TGTGCCAGCAGCCCCCTCGGACGACAAGAGACCCAGTACTTC. Protein: CASSPLGRQETQYF.

The V and J genes are TRBV12-3 or TRBV12-4 and TRBJ2-7; D remains unclear. There are 12 residues in the CDR3. V lost 8 bases and J lost 2, with 10 bases in between. The DNA for the CDR3 is TGTGCCAGCGGGGAATGGGCCTACGAGCAGTACTTC. It translates to CASGEWAYEQYF.

V usage is TRBV10-3 and J usage is TRBJ1-2; D may be TRBD1 (5 bases). Trimming shortened V by 2 bases and J by 7 bases, and 8 bases separated the two germline ends. This CDR3 has 12 amino acids. CDR1 and CDR2 from the germline V gene are ENHRY and SYGVKD. The CDR3 region has the DNA TGTGCCATCAGTGAGCAGGGATCTGGCTACACCTTC. It is translated as CAISEQGSGYTF.